Listed below are T cell receptor beta chains from one sample, sequenced in a study of STAT3 mutations in large granular lymphocyte leukemia. Method: immunoSEQ multiplex PCR; TCRdb's copy keeps in-frame clones and lacks some. Of roughly 35,000 clones in the sample, around nine tenths are singletons; the top ten hold under 0.55%. Sequencing was done on a sample of PBMCs. These receptors were collected from a human donor with T large granular lymphocyte leukemia. Some clones in this sample may be carry-over from other donors' samples. Both conserved end residues are part of each CDR3. The D gene is left open where the match is weak. Rows may omit the clone size; those that give it use once, few, many or a size class.

v_gene: TRBV10-3
d_gene: TRBD1
abundance: -
j_gene: TRBJ2-7
CDR3nt: TGTGCCACGACAGGGGGGAACTACGAGCAGTACTTC
CDR3aa: CATTGGNYEQYF

v_gene: TRBV18
d_gene: -
abundance: few
j_gene: TRBJ1-2
CDR3nt: TGTGCCAGCTCACCAGGCAGGGAGCTCTATGGCTACACCTTC
CDR3aa: CASSPGRELYGYTF

v_gene: TRBV9
d_gene: -
abundance: -
j_gene: TRBJ2-2
CDR3nt: TGTGCCAGCAGCGCCAGGGCGAACACCGGGGAGCTGTTTTTT
CDR3aa: CASSARANTGELFF

v_gene: TRBV10-2
d_gene: -
abundance: -
j_gene: TRBJ1-1
CDR3nt: TGCGCCAGCAGTATCTCTAGAGCAGGTGTGAACACTGAAGCTTTCTTT
CDR3aa: CASSISRAGVNTEAFF

v_gene: TRBV7-9
d_gene: -
abundance: -
j_gene: TRBJ2-2
CDR3nt: TGTGCCAGCAGCTTTTCCCCCGCGAACACCGGGGAGCTGTTTTTT
CDR3aa: CASSFSPANTGELFF

v_gene: TRBV7-9
d_gene: TRBD1
abundance: -
j_gene: TRBJ2-7
CDR3nt: TGTGCCAGCAGCTTGTTAAGGGACAGGGATAAGGCGGACGAGCAGTACTTC
CDR3aa: CASSLLRDRDKADEQYF

v_gene: TRBV5-1
d_gene: -
abundance: once
j_gene: TRBJ2-6
CDR3nt: TGCGCCAGCAGCTTGGTTGGCTCTGGGGCCAACGTCCTGACTTTC
CDR3aa: CASSLVGSGANVLTF

v_gene: TRBV6-1
d_gene: -
abundance: -
j_gene: TRBJ1-6
CDR3nt: TGTGCCAGCAGTGCAAGGCAGAAGCTAAATTCACCCCTCCACTTT
CDR3aa: CASSARQKLNSPLHF

v_gene: TRBV2
d_gene: TRBD1
abundance: -
j_gene: TRBJ1-5
CDR3nt: TGTGCCAGCAGGACAGGGAGTTATCAGCCCCAGCATTTT
CDR3aa: CASRTGSYQPQHF

v_gene: TRBV7-9
d_gene: -
abundance: -
j_gene: TRBJ1-6
CDR3nt: TGTGCCAGCGCTCGGACGAGGGATTCACCCCTCCACTTT
CDR3aa: CASARTRDSPLHF

v_gene: TRBV15
d_gene: -
abundance: -
j_gene: TRBJ2-3
CDR3nt: TGTGCCACCAGCGCAGCGGAGGGCCTGTTGGATACGCAGTATTTT
CDR3aa: CATSAAEGLLDTQYF

v_gene: TRBV5-4
d_gene: TRBD1
abundance: once
j_gene: TRBJ2-5
CDR3nt: TGTGCCAGCAGCTTGGGTTGGACAGGGGACGAGGAGACCCAGTACTTC
CDR3aa: CASSLGWTGDEETQYF

v_gene: TRBV18
d_gene: -
abundance: -
j_gene: TRBJ1-4
CDR3nt: TGTGCCAGCTCACCAACGGGGGGAACTAATGAAAAACTGTTTTTT
CDR3aa: CASSPTGGTNEKLFF

v_gene: TRBV5-4
d_gene: TRBD1
abundance: -
j_gene: TRBJ1-2
CDR3nt: TGTGCCAGCAGCCAGGGACAGGGGGCCGGGTATGGCTACACCTTC
CDR3aa: CASSQGQGAGYGYTF

v_gene: TRBV5-1
d_gene: -
abundance: -
j_gene: TRBJ2-2
CDR3nt: TGCGCCAGCAGCCTGGGGACTCCGAAGACCGGGGAGCTGTTTTTT
CDR3aa: CASSLGTPKTGELFF

v_gene: TRBV28
d_gene: -
abundance: -
j_gene: TRBJ1-5
CDR3nt: TGTGCCAGCAGTTTTCTGGGGGGTGGTCAGCCCCAGCATTTT
CDR3aa: CASSFLGGGQPQHF

v_gene: TRBV29-1
d_gene: TRBD1
abundance: -
j_gene: TRBJ1-1
CDR3nt: TGCAGCGTTTCAGGGGGCTGGAATCCTGAAGCTTTCTTT
CDR3aa: CSVSGGWNPEAFF

v_gene: TRBV7-8
d_gene: -
abundance: -
j_gene: TRBJ1-2
CDR3nt: TGTGCCAGCAGCCTAGACGCAGGGAACTATGGCTACACCTTC
CDR3aa: CASSLDAGNYGYTF

v_gene: TRBV7-2
d_gene: -
abundance: -
j_gene: TRBJ1-4
CDR3nt: TGTGCCAGCAGCCTTTCTCTCACAAAGCGGGTGCTGGGTGAAAAACTGTTTTTT
CDR3aa: CASSLSLTKRVLGEKLFF

v_gene: TRBV7-9
d_gene: -
abundance: few
j_gene: TRBJ1-5
CDR3nt: TGTGCCAGCAGCTTAGCGTGGGCAGGGAGCAATCAGCCCCAGCATTTT
CDR3aa: CASSLAWAGSNQPQHF

v_gene: TRBV19
d_gene: -
abundance: -
j_gene: TRBJ1-1
CDR3nt: TGTGCCAGTAGTATGCAGATGATGAACACTGAAGCTTTCTTT
CDR3aa: CASSMQMMNTEAFF

v_gene: TRBV2
d_gene: -
abundance: few
j_gene: TRBJ1-6
CDR3nt: TGTGCCAGCATGGGTGTAAGCTCCTATAATTCACCCCTCCACTTT
CDR3aa: CASMGVSSYNSPLHF

v_gene: TRBV23-1
d_gene: -
abundance: -
j_gene: TRBJ1-5
CDR3nt: TGCGCCAGCAGTCAAGAACAACATACGGGACGAGGGTCTCAGCCCCAGCATTTT
CDR3aa: CASSQEQHTGRGSQPQHF

v_gene: TRBV19
d_gene: -
abundance: -
j_gene: TRBJ2-3
CDR3nt: TGTGCCAGTACCGCCGGGGTTCGGGCAGATACGCAGTATTTT
CDR3aa: CASTAGVRADTQYF

v_gene: TRBV7-9
d_gene: -
abundance: -
j_gene: TRBJ2-3
CDR3nt: TGTGCCAGCAGCCCAGGGAACTCCCTCACAGATACGCAGTATTTT
CDR3aa: CASSPGNSLTDTQYF

v_gene: TRBV2
d_gene: -
abundance: -
j_gene: TRBJ1-5
CDR3nt: TGTGCCAGCAGCGGGGGCGCGGGACGCCAGCCCCAGCATTTT
CDR3aa: CASSGGAGRQPQHF

v_gene: TRBV27
d_gene: -
abundance: -
j_gene: TRBJ2-5
CDR3nt: TGTGCCAGCAGTGCAGGACAAATAGGTCGGGCGGAGACCCAGTACTTC
CDR3aa: CASSAGQIGRAETQYF

v_gene: TRBV2
d_gene: -
abundance: -
j_gene: TRBJ1-1
CDR3nt: TGTGCCAGCAGAGAACAGGGAGGGTTTCGGACTGAAGCTTTCTTT
CDR3aa: CASREQGGFRTEAFF

v_gene: TRBV5-1
d_gene: -
abundance: -
j_gene: TRBJ1-1
CDR3nt: TGCGCCAGCAGCTTGGCCCCAGGGATGGACACTGAAGCTTTCTTT
CDR3aa: CASSLAPGMDTEAFF

v_gene: TRBV6-1
d_gene: -
abundance: few
j_gene: TRBJ2-3
CDR3nt: TGTGCCAGCAGGGTACAGGTTTTTGCAGATACGCAGTATTTT
CDR3aa: CASRVQVFADTQYF

v_gene: TRBV28
d_gene: -
abundance: -
j_gene: TRBJ2-7
CDR3nt: TGTGCCAGCAGTCGGAGGTACGAGCAGTACTTC
CDR3aa: CASSRRYEQYF